Presented here are 20 T cell receptor beta chains from one specimen sequenced in a study of neurological immune-mediated disorders. MiXCR, run by TCRdb on the 5' RACE reads, gives a single entry per CDR3 protein. In the table there are under 80,000 distinct CDR3 sequences, roughly 9.5% of which are singletons. Sample: PBMCs. All receptors derive from a middle-aged man in good health.

This clonotype has at least ten counts. The chain employs TRBV7-2 and TRBJ2-5; 10 bases are a match to TRBD2. Germline loops: CDR1 SGHTA, CDR2 FQGNSA. With V trimmed by 4 bases and J by 2 bases, 7 bases remained unmatched. The CDR3 length is 16 residues. CDR3 sequence: CASSYVAGGSQETQYF. DNA of the CDR3: TGTGCCAGCAGCTATGTAGCGGGGGGTTCACAAGAGACCCAGTACTTC.

As to this clonotype: This may stem from a read error, because a much larger clone lies one nucleotide away. V is TRBV28 and J is TRBJ1-5; no clear D. The CDR3 runs to 12 residues. The germline V gene has CDR1 MDHEN and CDR2 SYDVKM. CDR3 region: CASRLPNRPQHF. The CDR3 coding sequence is TGTGCCAGCAGGCTTCCAAATCGGCCCCAGCATTTT.

V usage is TRBV28 and J usage is TRBJ2-7; perhaps D is TRBD1 or TRBD2 (8 bases each). Trimming took 6 bases from V and 4 from J, leaving 19 bases between them. In germline, CDR1 is MDHEN, CDR2 SYDVKM. CDR3 length: 15 amino acids. The DNA for the CDR3 is TGTGCCAGCAGCCCCGGGAGGGACAGGAATTACGAGCAGTACTTC. It specifies CASSPGRDRNYEQYF.

This rearrangement joins TRBV27 to TRBJ2-5; D not certain. CDR3 length equals 13 residues. Trimming removed 6 bases at V and 1 base at J, with 9 bases between. Germline CDR1 reads MNHEY; CDR2 reads SMNVEV (reference sequence). CDR3 nucleotides: TGTGCCAGCAGGGTCTGGGGCCAAGAGACCCAGTACTTC. It yields the protein CASRVWGQETQYF.

This clonotype came up a few times. The chain combines TRBV12-5 with TRBJ2-1; tentatively, D is TRBD2 (7 bases). Germline lookup yields CDR1 LGHNT and CDR2 FRNRAP. The CDR3 contains 16 residues. Trimming cost V 3 bases and J 4 bases, with 16 bases left between them. The DNA for the CDR3 is TGTGCTAGTGGTTTATTGGGCGGGGGCCCTTACAATGAGCAGTTCTTC. It is translated as CASGLLGGGPYNEQFF.

This clonotype was detected many times. This chain joins TRBV5-5 and TRBJ2-7, with TRBD2 matching 7 bases. Trimming cost V 1 base and J 7 bases; bases outside gene matches: 14. This CDR3 is built from 16 residues. Germline CDR1 is SGHKS and CDR2 is YYEKEE (reference sequence). The DNA for the CDR3 is TGTGCCAGCAGCTTGATCCGGGTTCCTAGGGAGGGGGAGCAGTACTTC. As protein: CASSLIRVPREGEQYF.

The genes are TRBV7-3 and TRBJ2-4, with D perhaps being TRBD1 or TRBD2 (5 bases each). The V end was cut by 5 bases, the J end by 0 bases, with 14 bases between. The CDR3 totals 16 residues. Germline CDR1 is SGHTA and CDR2 is FQGTGA. CDR3 region: CASSPGQGVAKNIQYF. CDR3 coding DNA: TGTGCCAGCAGCCCCGGGCAGGGAGTAGCCAAAAACATTCAGTACTTC.

This clonotype was counted ten times or more. This chain joins TRBV20-1 and TRBJ1-4; D is possibly TRBD1 (5 bases). Trimming pared 3 bases from V and 5 bases from J, leaving 19 bases between. Germline loops: CDR1 DFQATT, CDR2 SNEGSKA (reference sequence). This CDR3 region has 16 residues. DNA of the CDR3: TGCAGTGCTAGGGGCAGGGCTATACCCCCCAATGAAAAACTGTTTTTT. Residues: CSARGRAIPPNEKLFF.

Ten or more counts support this clonotype. This chain joins TRBV28 and TRBJ2-3; D gene unclear. Germline V lookup: CDR1 MDHEN, CDR2 SYDVKM. V lost 10 bases, J lost 0 bases, and 11 bases lay in between. The CDR3 covers 13 residues. CDR3 amino acids: CATVGASTDTQYF. The CDR3 DNA follows: TGTGCCACAGTGGGTGCCAGCACAGATACGCAGTATTTT.

This clonotype was observed many times. The genes are TRBV11-2 and TRBJ1-1, with a tentative D call TRBD1 (5 bases). V was pared by 1 base and J by 0 bases, with 9 bases between. The CDR3 is made up of 15 amino acids. Looked up from germline, CDR1 is SGHAT and CDR2 is FQNNGV. CDR3 sequence: CASSLVPGLNTEAFF. The CDR3 DNA reads TGTGCCAGCAGCTTAGTTCCGGGGCTGAACACTGAAGCTTTCTTT.

This clonotype was seen at least ten times. The chain couples TRBV7-9 to TRBJ2-3; D ambiguous. The CDR3 runs to 12 residues. The germline gives CDR1 SEHNR, CDR2 FQNEAQ (reference sequence). With 3 bases removed from V and 5 bases from J, the gap between germline ends came to 6 bases. This CDR3 is CASSFYEDTQYF. CDR3 DNA sequence: TGTGCCAGCAGCTTTTACGAAGATACGCAGTATTTT. The full variable domain, its missing parts supplied by reference TRBV7-9 and TRBJ2-3, is DTGVSQNPRHKITKRGQNVTFRCDPISEHNRLYWYRQTLGQGPEFLTYFQNEAQLEKSRLLSDRFSAERPKGSFSTLEIQRTEQGDSAMYLCASSFYEDTQYFGPGTRLTVL.

This clonotype has ten or more counts. The J gene is TRBJ1-1, the V gene TRBV28; unclear D gene. CDR3 length: 15 residues. CDR1 is MDHEN and CDR2 is SYDVKM in the germline V gene. Trimming took 6 bases from V and 1 from J, leaving 15 bases between them. CDR3 nucleotides: TGTGCCAGCAGCCAGCCAAAGGGTGCGAACACTGAAGCTTTCTTT. This gives the protein CASSQPKGANTEAFF. The full variable domain, rest sourced from reference TRBV28 and TRBJ1-1, is DVKVTQSSRYLVKRTGEKVFLECVQDMDHENMFWYRQDPGLGLRLIYFSYDVKMKEKGDIPEGYSVSREKKERFSLILESASTNQTSMYLCASSQPKGANTEAFFGQGTRLTVV.

This clonotype came up many times. This rearrangement joins TRBV7-2 to TRBJ2-3; D is ambiguous. Per the germline V gene, CDR1 is SGHTA and CDR2 is FQGNSA. This CDR3 is 13 amino acids long. Trimming pared 4 bases from V and 6 bases from J, leaving 11 bases between. The CDR3 DNA sequence: TGTGCCAGCAGCTCTATTCCCGAGGATACGCAGTATTTT. It specifies CASSSIPEDTQYF.

Many counts were recorded for this clonotype. V gene TRBV20-1 combines with J gene TRBJ2-5; 12 bases map to TRBD2. Germline CDR1 reads DFQATT; CDR2 reads SNEGSKA (reference sequence). The CDR3 is 17 residues long. Trimming cost V 4 bases and J 5 bases; bases outside gene matches: 14. CDR3 nucleotides: TGCAGTGCTACAGACCGTCTAGCGGGGGGGCCGTGGGAGACCCAGTACTTC. This gives the protein CSATDRLAGGPWETQYF.

This clonotype appeared many times. The chain combines TRBV5-5 with TRBJ1-1; 8 bases fit TRBD1. The germline V gene has CDR1 SGHKS and CDR2 YYEKEE (reference sequence). This CDR3 is 19 amino acids long. Unmatched junction bases numbered 13, after V lost 0 bases and J lost 0 bases. CDR3 amino acids: CASSLAGGGFWSLNTEAFF. The CDR3 nucleotides read TGTGCCAGCAGCTTGGCAGGGGGCGGTTTTTGGTCTTTGAACACTGAAGCTTTCTTT.

The gene calls are TRBV20-1 and TRBJ1-1; 8 bases match TRBD1. CDR1 is DFQATT and CDR2 is SNEGSKA in the germline V gene (reference sequence). V shed 1 base, J shed 5 bases, and the junction held 9 bases outside the gene matches. This CDR3 contains 15 residues. The CDR3 is CSARAQQGARTEAFF. The CDR3 DNA reads TGCAGTGCTAGAGCACAGCAGGGGGCGAGAACTGAAGCTTTCTTT.

V usage is TRBV9 and J usage is TRBJ2-7; D is perhaps TRBD1 (6 bases). The CDR3 spans 16 residues. Trimming pared 0 bases from V and 5 bases from J, leaving 18 bases between. Germline V gives CDR1 SGDLS, CDR2 YYNGEE. DNA for the CDR3: TGTGCCAGCAGCGTAGGGGTGGGCCAGGGGTACCACGAGCAGTACTTC. Translated, it gives CASSVGVGQGYHEQYF.

Notes on this clonotype: A much larger clonotype is one base distant, so this may be a read error. This rearrangement joins TRBV6-2 or TRBV6-3 to TRBJ2-6; 15 bases fit TRBD2. CDR3 length: 20 amino acids. Germline V gene data show CDR1 as MNHEY and CDR2 as SVGEGT. V dropped 6 bases and J dropped 4; count of bases not matched to a gene: 13. The CDR3 nucleotides read TGTGCCAGCAGCTCCTCCCGGACTAGCGGGAGGGCGTCGGGGGCCAACGTCCTGACTTTC. It translates to CASSSSRTSGRASGANVLTF.

This clonotype has just a few counts. The gene calls are TRBV29-1 and TRBJ2-1, with TRBD1 as a possible D gene (5 bases). The V and J ends lost 7 bases and 7 bases respectively, with 8 bases between them. CDR3 size: 10 residues. CDR1 is SQVTM, CDR2 ANQGSEA, per germline. Here the CDR3 reads CSATVNEQFF. CDR3 bases: TGCAGCGCGACAGTAAATGAGCAGTTCTTC.

This clonotype was recorded at least ten times. The V and J genes are TRBV7-2 and TRBJ1-4; D gene unclear. V shed 3 bases and J shed 8 bases, with 16 bases lying between them. The CDR3 spans 15 residues. In germline, CDR1 is SGHTA, CDR2 FQGNSA. Written as DNA, the CDR3 is TGTGCCAGCAGCTTTTTGGCCGAGCCCTACGAAAAACTGTTTTTT. This codes for CASSFLAEPYEKLFF.